The 11 T cell receptor beta chains reported below all come from one sample, sequenced in a study of CD8 T cells in Susac syndrome. Reverse transcription of roughly 0.5 to 1 ug RNA was performed with random hexamers. TCRdb reprocessed the immunoSEQ multiplex PCR reads with MiXCR, giving one entry per CDR3 protein. Altogether roughly 140,000 distinct CDR3 sequences are present, around 95% being singletons, with the ten largest covering 0.15%. Sequenced sample: CD8+ T cells from PBMCs. The receptors were sampled from a human donor with multiple sclerosis.

This clonotype showed up just once. The chain joins TRBV18 to TRBJ2-1, with no clear D. The end of the DNA fits TRBJ2-7 better, so the J call may be wrong. The CDR3 covers 13 residues. Germline assignment: CDR1 KGHSH and CDR2 LQKENI. This CDR3 reads CASSLKGDYEQYV. The CDR3 DNA sequence: TGTGCCAGCTCACTCAAAGGTGACTACGAGCAGTACGTC.

V is TRBV9 and J is TRBJ2-7, with D possibly TRBD2 on 5 matching bases. Germline-derived CDR1 and CDR2 are SGDLS and YYNGEE. This CDR3 region has 14 residues. Trimming removed 0 bases at V and 7 bases at J, with 14 bases between. CDR3 sequence: CASSVGRSPEEQYF. The CDR3 DNA reads as TGTGCCAGCAGCGTAGGGAGGTCCCCGGAAGAGCAGTACTTC. The whole variable domain, remainder taken from reference TRBV9 and TRBJ2-7, is DSGVTQTPKHLITATGQRVTLRCSPRSGDLSVYWYQQSLDQGLQFLIQYYNGEERAKGNILERFSAQQFPDLHSELNLSSLELGDSALYFCASSVGRSPEEQYFGPGTRLTVT.

The chain employs TRBV6-4 and TRBJ1-2; no reliable D call. The V gene's germline CDR1 is MRHNA and CDR2 SNTAGT. Between the trimmed V and J ends, which lost 2 bases and 8 bases, there was a span of 9 bases. The CDR3 length is 12 residues. The CDR3 DNA follows: TGTGCCAGCAGTGACGATGGGCTCGGCTACACCTTC. This translates into CASSDDGLGYTF.

This sequence joins TRBV30 and TRBJ1-1, with unresolved D. CDR3 length: 13 residues. Germline V lookup: CDR1 GTSNPN, CDR2 SVGIG (reference sequence). V lost 4 bases and J 1 base, leaving 10 bases between the germline ends. CDR3 DNA: TGTGCCTGGATGGGGTTCGGGAACACTGAAGCTTTCTTT. This gives the protein CAWMGFGNTEAFF.

The chain links TRBV12-3 or TRBV12-4 to TRBJ1-5; tentative D call: TRBD1 (6 bases). V was clipped by 5 bases and J by 3 bases, with 14 bases between them. The CDR3 spans 15 residues. The CDR3 DNA reads as TGTGCCAGCAGTCCTACAGGGTTGGCCAATCAGCCCCAGCATTTT. It translates to CASSPTGLANQPQHF.

J is TRBJ1-2 and V is TRBV9; no clear D. The CDR3 extends over 13 amino acids. The V and J ends lost 3 bases and 7 bases respectively, with 13 bases between them. Germline V gives CDR1 SGDLS, CDR2 YYNGEE. The DNA for the CDR3 is TGTGCCAGCAGCGGGTACGGAGAGGTTGGCTACACCTTC. As protein: CASSGYGEVGYTF.

The V gene is TRBV27, the J gene TRBJ2-6; D gene unclear. Germline CDR1 and CDR2: MNHEY and SMNVEV (reference sequence). The CDR3 is 16 residues long. Trimming pared 4 bases from V and 1 base from J, leaving 11 bases between. Here the CDR3 DNA reads TGTGCCAGCAGTTCCCTCCGAGTTTCTGGGGCCAACGTCCTGACTTTC. This codes for CASSSLRVSGANVLTF.

DNA of the CDR3: TGTGCCAGCAGCCTCCGGGACGGTCCCTATGGCTACACCTTC. Protein product: CASSLRDGPYGYTF. This sequence joins TRBV3-1 and TRBJ1-2, with a possible D match to TRBD1 (5 bases). This CDR3 contains 14 residues. Germline values: CDR1 LGHDT, CDR2 YNNKEL (reference sequence). V gave up 4 bases and J gave up 4 bases, with 13 bases separating them.

This rearrangement joins TRBV7-9 to TRBJ2-7; no clear D. The CDR3 runs 14 residues. Germline V lookup: CDR1 SEHNR, CDR2 FQNEAQ (reference sequence). V dropped 5 bases and J dropped 2 bases, with 13 bases sitting between them. CDR3 nucleotide sequence: TGTGCCAGCAGCCCCGTCCATCTACCCTACGAGCAGTACTTC. Translated: CASSPVHLPYEQYF.

This clonotype came up a few times. V gene TRBV9 combines with J gene TRBJ2-4; D unclear. This CDR3 region has 15 residues. Trimming removed 3 bases at V and 2 bases at J, with 12 bases between. Germline assignment: CDR1 SGDLS and CDR2 YYNGEE. The CDR3 coding sequence is TGTGCCAGCAGCGCTGCAGTCGGACCCAAAAACATTCAGTACTTC. The encoded protein is CASSAAVGPKNIQYF.

The chain uses TRBV3-1 and TRBJ1-1; D is unresolved. The CDR3 contains 15 residues. Germline loops: CDR1 LGHDT, CDR2 YNNKEL (reference sequence). V was clipped by 0 bases and J by 3 bases, with 11 bases between them. Here the CDR3 reads CASSQEVGKDTEAFF. The CDR3 DNA sequence: TGTGCCAGCAGCCAAGAGGTGGGAAAGGACACTGAAGCTTTCTTT.